What follows describes a single T cell receptor beta chain. Its antigen is not known. Profiled with immunoSEQ multiplex PCR; TCRdb holds only in-frame clones, not every one. The profile covers approximately 130,000 clones, with approximately 90% appearing a single time and approximately 9.8% taken by the ten largest. The record originates from a study of T cell responses to AZD1222 COVID-19 vaccine. General observations from the study: At baseline, seropositivity was found in only six or seven AZD1222 recipients. Most donors were white British and more were female, and clonal diversity was possibly underestimated. Sampled repertoires all dated from after the peak T cell response.

This CDR3 has 14 amino acids. Trimming left V 5 bases short and J 0 bases short, with 8 bases between. The V gene's germline CDR1 is MNHEY and CDR2 SVGEGT. The TCR sequence derives from an adult who received the AZD1222 COVID-19 vaccine. The chain joins TRBV6-2 or TRBV6-3 to TRBJ2-1; D remains unclear. The sample here was peripheral blood, taken 28 days after the second AZD1222 dose. The CDR3 coding sequence is TGTGCCAGCAGTCCGGGTGGCTCCTACAATGAGCAGTTCTTC. Translation gives CASSPGGSYNEQFF.